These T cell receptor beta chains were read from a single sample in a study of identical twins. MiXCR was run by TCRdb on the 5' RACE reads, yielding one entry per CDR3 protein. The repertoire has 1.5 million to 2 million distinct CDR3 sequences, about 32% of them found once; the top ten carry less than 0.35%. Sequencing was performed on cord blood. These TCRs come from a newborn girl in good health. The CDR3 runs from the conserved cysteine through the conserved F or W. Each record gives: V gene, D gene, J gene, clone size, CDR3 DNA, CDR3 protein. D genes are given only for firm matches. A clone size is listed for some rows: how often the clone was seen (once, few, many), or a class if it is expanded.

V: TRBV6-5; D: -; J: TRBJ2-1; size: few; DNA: TGTGCCAGCAGTTACGAGTCCAGCAGTGAGCAGTTCTTC; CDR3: CASSYESSSEQFF
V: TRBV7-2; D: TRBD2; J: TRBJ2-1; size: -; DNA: TGTGCCAGCGGAACTAGCGCAAGAGAGACCCAGTTCTTC; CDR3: CASGTSARETQFF
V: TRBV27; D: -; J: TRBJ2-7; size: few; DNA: TGTGCCAGCAGTTTCGGGGCAGGGACCTACGAGCAGTACTTC; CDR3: CASSFGAGTYEQYF
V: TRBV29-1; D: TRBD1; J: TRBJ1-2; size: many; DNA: TGCAGCGTTGGGGACAGGAACTATGGCTACACCTTC; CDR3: CSVGDRNYGYTF
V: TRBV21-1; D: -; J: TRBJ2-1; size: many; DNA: TGTGCCAGCATGACTAGCGGGAGGTTGGTCACCTACAATGAGCAGTTCTTC; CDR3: CASMTSGRLVTYNEQFF
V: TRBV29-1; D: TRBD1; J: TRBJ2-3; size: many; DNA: TGCAGCGTTGGGCAGACAGGGAGCACAGATACGCAGTATTTT; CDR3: CSVGQTGSTDTQYF
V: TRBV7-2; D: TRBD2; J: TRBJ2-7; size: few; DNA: TGTGCCAGCAGCTTAGTACTAGCGGGGACCTACTACGAGCAGTACTTC; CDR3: CASSLVLAGTYYEQYF
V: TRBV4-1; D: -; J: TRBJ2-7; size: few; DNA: TGCGCCAGCAGCCAAGCAATAGGCGAGCAGTACTTC; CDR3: CASSQAIGEQYF
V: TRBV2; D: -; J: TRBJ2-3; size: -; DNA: TGTGCCAGCATGCCGAGCGCTAGGGGCAGCGATACGCAGTATTTT; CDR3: CASMPSARGSDTQYF
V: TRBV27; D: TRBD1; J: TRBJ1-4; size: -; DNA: TGTGCCAGCGGACAGGGGGTAGGGGAAAAACTGTTTTTT; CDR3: CASGQGVGEKLFF
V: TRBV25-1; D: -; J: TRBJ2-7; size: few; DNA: TGTGCCAGCAGTTCGACCCCTCCCTACAATGAGCAGTACTTC; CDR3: CASSSTPPYNEQYF
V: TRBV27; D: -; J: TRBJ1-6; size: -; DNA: TGTGCCAGCAGTTTTGGGGACGATGGTTCACCCCTCCACTTT; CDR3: CASSFGDDGSPLHF
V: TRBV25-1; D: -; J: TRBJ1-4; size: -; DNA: TGTGCCAGCAGCTGGGTGCCTACAGGAGGAGCTGCCGAAAAACTGTTTTTT; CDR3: CASSWVPTGGAAEKLFF
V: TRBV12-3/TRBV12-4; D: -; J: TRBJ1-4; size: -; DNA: TGTGCCAGCAGTTTGAGTTCTCTCGGACATGAAAAACTGTTTTTT; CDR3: CASSLSSLGHEKLFF
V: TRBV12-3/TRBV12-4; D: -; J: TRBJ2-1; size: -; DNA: TGTGCCAGCAGTCCCAGGGGGGAAGGCCCCTACAATGAGCAGTTCTTC; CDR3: CASSPRGEGPYNEQFF
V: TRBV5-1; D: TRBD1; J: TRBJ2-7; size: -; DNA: TGCGCCAGCAGCTTGCTGGACAGGGGACGTACTGAGCAGTACTTC; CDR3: CASSLLDRGRTEQYF
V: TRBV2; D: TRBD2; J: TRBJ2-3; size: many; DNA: TGTGCCAGTTCAGCGGGAGCTAGCACAGATACGCAGTATTTT; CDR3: CASSAGASTDTQYF
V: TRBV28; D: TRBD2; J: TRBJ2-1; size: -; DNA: TGTGCCAGCAGTGGGACTAGCGGGAGGATAATTAATGAGCAGTTCTTC; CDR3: CASSGTSGRIINEQFF
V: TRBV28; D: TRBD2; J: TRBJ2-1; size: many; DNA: TGTGCCAGCAGTTTTAGGGTAGTGACTAGCGGCTACAATGAGCAGTTCTTC; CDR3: CASSFRVVTSGYNEQFF
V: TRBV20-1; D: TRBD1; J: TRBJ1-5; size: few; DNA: TGCAGTGCTTGCGGTATCCGGACAGGAGCCAACAATCAGCCCCAGCATTTT; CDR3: CSACGIRTGANNQPQHF
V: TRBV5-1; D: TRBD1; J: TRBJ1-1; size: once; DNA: TGCGCCAGCAGCATGGGGACAGGGGGCTCCACTAACACTGAAGCTTTCTTT; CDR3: CASSMGTGGSTNTEAFF
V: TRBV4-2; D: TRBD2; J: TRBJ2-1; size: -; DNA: TGTGCCAGCAGCGAATCCGGGACTATGGCGAGTAATGAGCAGTTCTTC; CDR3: CASSESGTMASNEQFF
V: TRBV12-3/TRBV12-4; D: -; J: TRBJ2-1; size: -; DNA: TGTGCCAGCAGTTTATCCCTAGTGTGGGTCGACAATGAGCAGTTCTTC; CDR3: CASSLSLVWVDNEQFF
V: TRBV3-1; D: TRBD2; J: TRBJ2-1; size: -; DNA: TGTGCCAGCAGCCAAGCGGTTTTTAGCGGGGGGCGTAATGAGCAGTTCTTC; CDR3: CASSQAVFSGGRNEQFF
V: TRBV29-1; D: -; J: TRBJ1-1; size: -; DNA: TGCAGCACCGAGGGAGGGAAGAGAACTGAAGCTTTCTTT; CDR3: CSTEGGKRTEAFF
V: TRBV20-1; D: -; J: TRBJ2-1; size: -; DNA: TGCAGTGCTATTCAGAGCTCCTACAATGAGCAGTTCTTC; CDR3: CSAIQSSYNEQFF
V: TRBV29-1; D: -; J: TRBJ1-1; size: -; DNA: TGCAGCGGAGGGGGGGACGGCTTGAACACTGAAGCTTTCTTT; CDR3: CSGGGDGLNTEAFF
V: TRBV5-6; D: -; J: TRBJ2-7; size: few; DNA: TGTGCCAGCAGCTTGGAACCCAGGAGCTCCTACGAGCAGTACTTC; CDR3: CASSLEPRSSYEQYF
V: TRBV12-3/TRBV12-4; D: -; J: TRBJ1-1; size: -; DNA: TGTGCCAGCAGTTTACGTGTCGGCAGGAACACTGAAGCGTTCTTT; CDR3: CASSLRVGRNTEAFF
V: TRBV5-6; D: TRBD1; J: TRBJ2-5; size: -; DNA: TGTGCCAGCAGCTTGCCGACAGGGGGCATAGAGACCCAGTACTTC; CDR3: CASSLPTGGIETQYF
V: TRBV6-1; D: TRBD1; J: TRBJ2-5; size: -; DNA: TGTGCCAGCAGTTGGGGGACAGGGATGGGGGAGGCCCAGTACTTC; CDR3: CASSWGTGMGEAQYF
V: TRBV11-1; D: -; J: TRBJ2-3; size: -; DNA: TGTGCCAGCAGTTCTCCGGGACTGGCACCCACAGATACGCAGTATTTT; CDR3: CASSSPGLAPTDTQYF
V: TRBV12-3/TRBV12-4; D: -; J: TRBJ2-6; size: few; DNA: TGTGCCAGCAGATCGGGGAATGGGGCCAACGTCCTGACTTTC; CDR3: CASRSGNGANVLTF
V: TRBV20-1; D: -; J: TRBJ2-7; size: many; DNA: TGCAGTGCTAGCGGGACCAGCTCCTACGAGCAGTACTTC; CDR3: CSASGTSSYEQYF
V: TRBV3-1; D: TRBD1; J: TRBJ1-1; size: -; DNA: TGTGCCAGCGGCCAATCCGGGACAGGGCAAGCTTTCTTT; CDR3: CASGQSGTGQAFF
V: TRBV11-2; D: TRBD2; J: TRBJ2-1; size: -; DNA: TGTGCCAGCAGCTTAGAGTGGACTAGCGGGACCAATGAGCAGTTCTTC; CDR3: CASSLEWTSGTNEQFF
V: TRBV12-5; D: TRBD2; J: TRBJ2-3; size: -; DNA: TGTGCTAGTGGTTTGGGAACTAGCGGGAGCGGCACAGATACGCAGTATTTT; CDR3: CASGLGTSGSGTDTQYF
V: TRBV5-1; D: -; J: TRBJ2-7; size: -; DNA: TGCGCCAGCAGCTTGGCCGATTTTTACGAGCAGTACTTC; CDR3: CASSLADFYEQYF
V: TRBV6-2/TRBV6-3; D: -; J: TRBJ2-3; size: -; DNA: TGTGCCAGCAGTTCCCGAGTCCTCGACAGACCCGATACGCAGTATTTT; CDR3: CASSSRVLDRPDTQYF
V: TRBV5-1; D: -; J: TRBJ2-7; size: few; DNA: TGCGCCAGCAGCTTGAAGGTAGTCTCCTACAATGAGCAGTACTTC; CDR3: CASSLKVVSYNEQYF
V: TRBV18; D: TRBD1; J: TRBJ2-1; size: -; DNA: TGTGCCAGCTCACCGGGACAGGGGGTCTACAATGAGCAGTTCTTC; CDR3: CASSPGQGVYNEQFF
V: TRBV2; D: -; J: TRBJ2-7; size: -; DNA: TGTGCCAGCAGTGAGCGACAGATTGCCTACGAGCAGTACTTC; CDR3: CASSERQIAYEQYF
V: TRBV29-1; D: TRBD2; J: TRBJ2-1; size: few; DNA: TGCAGCGTTGCCGGGACTAGCGGGGGGCCTGGTTACAATGAGCAGTTCTTC; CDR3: CSVAGTSGGPGYNEQFF
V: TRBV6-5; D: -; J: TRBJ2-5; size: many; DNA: TGTGCCAGCAGTTACTCCCAGGGACGGGAGACCCAGTACTTC; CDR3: CASSYSQGRETQYF
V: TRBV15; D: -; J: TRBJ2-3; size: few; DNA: TGTGCCACCAGCAGAGTGAAGGGGCTTCGTTTCACAGATACGCAGTATTTT; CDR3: CATSRVKGLRFTDTQYF
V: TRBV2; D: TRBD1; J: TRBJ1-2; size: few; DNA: TGTGCCAGCAGCGGGACAGGAGACCAGTCTAACTATGGCTACACCTTC; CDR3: CASSGTGDQSNYGYTF
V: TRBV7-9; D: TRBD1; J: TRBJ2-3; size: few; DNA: TGTGCCAGCAGCTTTCGGACAGGGGCCACAGATACGCAGTATTTT; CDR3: CASSFRTGATDTQYF
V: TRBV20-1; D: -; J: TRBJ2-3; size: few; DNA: TGCAGTGCTAGAGTGGGACCCACGGATACGCAGTATTTT; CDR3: CSARVGPTDTQYF
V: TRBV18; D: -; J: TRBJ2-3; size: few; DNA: TGTGCCAGCTCACCACCGCCCACAGATACGCAGTATTTT; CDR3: CASSPPPTDTQYF
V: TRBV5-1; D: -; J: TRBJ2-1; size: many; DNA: TGCGCCAGCAGCCCGGAGAGGGGAGCCTACAATGAGCAGTTCTTC; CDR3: CASSPERGAYNEQFF
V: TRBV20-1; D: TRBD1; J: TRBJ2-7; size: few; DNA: TGCAGTGCTAGAGATCCCGCGACAGGGACGTACGAGCAGTACTTC; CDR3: CSARDPATGTYEQYF
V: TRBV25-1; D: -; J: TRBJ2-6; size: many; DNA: TGTGCCAGCAGTGAATATGGGTCTGGGGCCAACGTCCTGACTTTC; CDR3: CASSEYGSGANVLTF
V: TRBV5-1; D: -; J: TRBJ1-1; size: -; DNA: TGCGCCAGCAGCTTCCAATCGGCGGGTCAAGCTTTCTTT; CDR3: CASSFQSAGQAFF
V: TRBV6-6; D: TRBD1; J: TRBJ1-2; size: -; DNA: TGTGCCAGCATCGTGACAGGGGTGGATGGCTACACCTTC; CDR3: CASIVTGVDGYTF
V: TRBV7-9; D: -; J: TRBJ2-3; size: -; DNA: TGTGCCAGCAGCTCCTATAAAGATCTGGGGGCGCAGTATTTT; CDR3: CASSSYKDLGAQYF
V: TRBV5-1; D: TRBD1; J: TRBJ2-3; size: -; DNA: TGCGCCAGCAGCTCGGACAGGCCAACAGATGCGCAGTATTTT; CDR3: CASSSDRPTDAQYF
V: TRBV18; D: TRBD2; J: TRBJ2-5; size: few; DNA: TGTGCCAGCTCACCACTAGCGGGACGACGAGCGGGAGGACCGAGTGAGACCCAGTACTTC; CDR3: CASSPLAGRRAGGPSETQYF
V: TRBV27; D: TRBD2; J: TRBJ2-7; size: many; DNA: TGTGCCAGCAGTTTAAAGGGTAGCGGGGCCTACGAGCAGTACTTC; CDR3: CASSLKGSGAYEQYF
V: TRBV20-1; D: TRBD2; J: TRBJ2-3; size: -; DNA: TGCAGTGCCCTACTGCTAGCGGGAGGGCCGACAGATACGCAGTATTTT; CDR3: CSALLLAGGPTDTQYF
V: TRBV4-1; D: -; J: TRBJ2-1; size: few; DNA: TGCGCCAGCAGCCAAGAGCGGGCCTACAATGAGCAGTTCTTC; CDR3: CASSQERAYNEQFF